The 10 T cell receptor beta chains presented below share a single source sample, sequenced in a study of T cell responses to AZD1222 COVID-19 vaccine. Some clones are missing from TCRdb's copy, which holds only in-frame ones; the method was immunoSEQ multiplex PCR. The repertoire consists of more than 140,000 clones, with roughly 88% occurring once and the leading ten covering around 3.4%. This material consisted of peripheral blood, taken on day 0 of MenACWY control vaccination. The receptor set was obtained from an adult in good health.

V gene TRBV27 combines with J gene TRBJ2-7, with no clear D. This CDR3 region has 14 residues. Per germline, CDR1 MNHEY and CDR2 SMNVEV (reference sequence). Between the trimmed V and J ends, which lost 3 bases and 2 bases, there was a span of 11 bases. As DNA, the CDR3 is TGTGCCAGCAGTTTGGAACGCGGCCCCTACGAGCAGTACTTC. It translates to CASSLERGPYEQYF.

This chain joins TRBV28 and TRBJ2-7; D gene ambiguous. Germline lookup yields CDR1 MDHEN and CDR2 SYDVKM. Between the trimmed V and J ends, which lost 2 bases and 1 base, there was a span of 6 bases. The CDR3 has 13 residues. This CDR3 reads CASSLQNSYEQYF. CDR3 in DNA: TGTGCCAGCAGTTTACAAAATTCCTACGAGCAGTACTTC.

The rearrangement joins TRBV29-1 to TRBJ2-3; a possible D gene is TRBD1 (5 bases). The V and J ends lost 6 bases and 0 bases respectively, with 13 bases between them. Germline V lookup: CDR1 SQVTM, CDR2 ANQGSEA. The length of the CDR3 is 14 residues. CDR3 sequence: CSVKTRASTDTQYF. Here the CDR3 DNA reads TGCAGCGTGAAAACCAGGGCTAGCACAGATACGCAGTATTTT.

The chain links TRBV13 to TRBJ1-6, with 7 bases that match TRBD1. Looked up from germline, CDR1 is PRHDT and CDR2 is FYEKMQ (reference sequence). The CDR3 is made up of 15 amino acids. V lost 3 bases to trimming and J lost 6 bases; unmatched junction nucleotides: 5. The CDR3 here is CASSFRQGLNSPLHF. In nucleotides, the CDR3 is TGTGCCAGCAGCTTCCGACAGGGACTTAATTCACCCCTCCACTTT.

V and J are TRBV24-1 and TRBJ1-4; D is undetermined. V was cut by 9 bases and J by 8 bases, with 15 bases left in between. Germline lookup yields CDR1 KGHDR and CDR2 SFDVKD. CDR3 length: 13 amino acids. The CDR3 loop is CATADDTNEKLFF. CDR3 bases: TGTGCCACCGCCGATGACACGAACGAAAAACTGTTTTTT.

Only a few counts were recorded for this clone. The V call is TRBV9, the J call TRBJ1-6; possible D gene TRBD1, 5 bases. Trimming pared 2 bases from V and 6 bases from J, leaving 12 bases between. The CDR3 has 15 amino acids. Germline-derived CDR1 and CDR2 are SGDLS and YYNGEE. In nucleotides, the CDR3 is TGTGCCAGCAGCGTCTCGGGGCTACCTAATTCACCCCTCCACTTT. Amino acids: CASSVSGLPNSPLHF.

V is TRBV6-5 and J is TRBJ1-1; unclear D gene. In germline, CDR1 is MNHEY, CDR2 SVGAGI. The CDR3 runs 13 residues. V dropped 0 bases and J dropped 7 bases, with 9 bases sitting between them. CDR3 sequence (DNA): TGTGCCAGCAGTTACTCGAGAGCGGTTGAAGCTTTCTTT. Its translation: CASSYSRAVEAFF.

The chain links TRBV2 to TRBJ2-5; 14 bases agree with TRBD2. Germline V gene data show CDR1 as SNHLY and CDR2 as FYNNEI. The CDR3 loop spans 18 amino acids. The junction had 15 bases not matched to a gene; V was cut back by 7 bases and J by 5 bases. The CDR3 spells CASKGLAGGPDGVETQYF. In DNA, the CDR3 is TGTGCCAGCAAAGGACTAGCGGGGGGCCCGGATGGAGTGGAGACCCAGTACTTC. Drawing the rest from reference TRBV2 and TRBJ2-5, the complete variable domain is EPEVTQTPSHQVTQMGQEVILRCVPISNHLYFYWYRQILGQKVEFLVSFYNNEISEKSEIFDDQFSVERPDGSNFTLKIRSTKLEDSAMYFCASKGLAGGPDGVETQYFGPGTRLLVL.

This rearrangement joins TRBV7-9 to TRBJ2-1; D is possibly TRBD1 (5 bases). V lost 3 bases and J 8 bases, leaving 23 bases between the germline ends. The germline CDR1 and CDR2 sequences are SEHNR and FQNEAQ (reference sequence). CDR3 length: 17 amino acids. CDR3 coding DNA: TGTGCCAGCAGCTTCCCCTCGGCAGGGTTGAGTGGAGATGAGCAGTTCTTC. Its translation is CASSFPSAGLSGDEQFF.

The V gene is TRBV19, the J gene TRBJ1-5, with TRBD1 matching 11 bases. This CDR3 region has 17 residues. Germline values: CDR1 LNHDA, CDR2 SQIVND (reference sequence). V lost 1 base and J lost 3; bases outside the gene matches: 5. The CDR3 DNA follows: TGTGCCAGTAGTATAGCCGGACAGGGGGCGTACAATCAGCCCCAGCATTTT. Its translation: CASSIAGQGAYNQPQHF.